This entry is about one T cell receptor (beta chain). What it recognizes is unknown. The source of the sample is a study of metastatic and nonmetastatic thyroid tumors. About the research overall: Repertoire data that came from the blood and tumor or nodule tissue of malignant and benign thyroid patients were compared. Study-wide results and caveats: When malignant thyroid tumors were compared with benign nodules, TCR beta diversity was reportedly significantly higher in the malignant tumors. This held in both blood and tumor samples.

In the source study's methods: Across clinicopathological groups, CDR3 differences served as the basis for building a distant-metastasis classifier for papillary thyroid cancer. Using MiXCR, TCRdb re-called clones from the PCR reads. V and J calls and clone size were set by TCRdb, not the authors. The sample yields around 61,000 clones, 25% to 35% seen once. There were no patients who had received any treatment before thyroid surgery. The source material was blood. The clonotype comes from a female donor with papillary thyroid cancer or a benign thyroid nodule (not recorded which). Some clones in this sample may be carry-over from other donors' samples.

CDR3 region: CASLGGLNYGYTF. The CDR3 nucleotides read TGTGCCAGCTTGGGGGGCCTTAACTATGGCTACACCTTC. J is TRBJ1-2 and V is TRBV28, with D tentatively TRBD1 (6 bases). Germline values: CDR1 MDHEN, CDR2 SYDVKM. The CDR3 runs 13 residues. V was shortened by 8 bases and J by 1 base, with 11 bases between the two germline ends.